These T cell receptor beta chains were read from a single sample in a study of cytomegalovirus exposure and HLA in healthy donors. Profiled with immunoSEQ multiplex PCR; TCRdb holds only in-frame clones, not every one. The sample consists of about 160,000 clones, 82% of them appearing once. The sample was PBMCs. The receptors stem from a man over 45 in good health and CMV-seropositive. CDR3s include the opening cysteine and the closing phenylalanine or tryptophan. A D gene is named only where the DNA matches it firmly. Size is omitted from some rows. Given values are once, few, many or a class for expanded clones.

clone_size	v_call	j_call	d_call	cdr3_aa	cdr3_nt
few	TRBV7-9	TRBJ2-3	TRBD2	CASVAGNTDTQYF	TGTGCCAGCGTAGCGGGAAACACAGATACGCAGTATTTT
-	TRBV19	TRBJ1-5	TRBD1	CASSGGTVNQPQHF	TGTGCCAGTAGTGGCGGGACAGTTAATCAGCCCCAGCATTTT
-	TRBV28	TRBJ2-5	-	CASSQNQSPETQYF	TGTGCCAGCAGCCAGAACCAGTCCCCCGAGACCCAGTACTTC
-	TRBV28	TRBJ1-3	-	CASSLGTSGNTIYF	TGTGCCAGCAGTTTAGGGACATCTGGAAACACCATATATTTT
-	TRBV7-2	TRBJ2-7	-	CASSSSGTPGYEQYF	TGTGCCAGCAGCTCATCCGGGACTCCAGGATACGAGCAGTACTTC
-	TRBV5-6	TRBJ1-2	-	CASSLGNRAPVGGYTF	TGTGCCAGCAGCTTGGGGAACAGGGCCCCAGTGGGCGGCTACACCTTC
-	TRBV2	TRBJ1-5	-	CASTSGGEGNQPQHF	TGTGCCAGCACCTCCGGCGGGGAGGGGAATCAGCCCCAGCATTTT
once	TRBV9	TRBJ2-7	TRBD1	CASSPRLTGTGHREQYF	TGTGCCAGCAGCCCGCGACTCACCGGGACAGGGCATCGCGAGCAGTACTTC
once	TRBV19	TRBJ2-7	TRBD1	CASSSAGTGRYGEQYF	TGTGCCAGTAGTTCCGCCGGGACAGGGAGGTATGGCGAGCAGTACTTC
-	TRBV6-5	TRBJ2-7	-	CASSYGRNNEQYF	TGTGCCAGCAGTTACGGGCGTAACAACGAGCAGTACTTC
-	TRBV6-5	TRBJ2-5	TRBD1	CASSYGTGLQETQYF	TGTGCCAGCAGTTACGGGACAGGGCTGCAAGAGACCCAGTACTTC